A selection of T cell receptor beta chains follows, all from one sample in a study of STAT5B mutations in CD4+ large granular lymphocyte leukemia. This table comes from immunoSEQ multiplex PCR, and its TCRdb copy is limited to in-frame clones, with some not included. The data hold thousands of clones, with around 87% observed a single time. Sequenced sample: PBMCs. These receptors were collected from a woman in her seventies with CD4+ T-cell large granular lymphocyte leukemia. The CDR3 runs from the conserved cysteine through the conserved F or W. A D gene is named only where the DNA matches it firmly. Clone size is stated in some rows and not others, as once, few, many or a class when expanded.

CDR3nt: TGTGCCAGCAGTCGTCGGACAGGGGATTCCTACGAGCAGTACTTC
CDR3aa: CASSRRTGDSYEQYF
j_gene: TRBJ2-7
d_gene: TRBD1
abundance: .
v_gene: TRBV6-5

CDR3nt: TGTGCCACCAGCGAACGCCCAGGAAAAAAGAACTATGGCTACACCTTC
CDR3aa: CATSERPGKKNYGYTF
j_gene: TRBJ1-2
d_gene: .
abundance: .
v_gene: TRBV15

CDR3nt: TGCGCCAGCAGCCTGAGCCACCCCTCCAATGAGCAGTTCTTC
CDR3aa: CASSLSHPSNEQFF
j_gene: TRBJ2-1
d_gene: .
abundance: .
v_gene: TRBV5-1

CDR3nt: TGTGCCAGCAGCTTCCCCAATGGGACAGGGTCCTACGAGCAGTACTTC
CDR3aa: CASSFPNGTGSYEQYF
j_gene: TRBJ2-7
d_gene: TRBD1
abundance: .
v_gene: TRBV7-9

CDR3nt: TGTGCCAGCACCCCGGCTAGCGGGGGGTGGGCCGATGAGCAGTTCTTC
CDR3aa: CASTPASGGWADEQFF
j_gene: TRBJ2-1
d_gene: TRBD2
abundance: .
v_gene: TRBV6-6

CDR3nt: TGTGCCAGCAGCGGGGGTAGGGGAAACACCATATATTTT
CDR3aa: CASSGGRGNTIYF
j_gene: TRBJ1-3
d_gene: .
abundance: .
v_gene: TRBV7-9

CDR3nt: TGTGCCAGCAGCCGGCGTAATCAAGATACGCAGTATTTT
CDR3aa: CASSRRNQDTQYF
j_gene: TRBJ2-3
d_gene: .
abundance: .
v_gene: TRBV7-3

CDR3nt: TGTGCCAGCACCCCAAGGGGGACCCAGTACTTC
CDR3aa: CASTPRGTQYF
j_gene: TRBJ2-5
d_gene: .
abundance: .
v_gene: TRBV2

CDR3nt: TGCGCCAGCAAAACCGGGACAGGTAACACTGAAGCTTTCTTT
CDR3aa: CASKTGTGNTEAFF
j_gene: TRBJ1-1
d_gene: TRBD1
abundance: .
v_gene: TRBV5-1

CDR3nt: TGTGCCAGCAGTGGGCAGGGGAACACTGAAGCTTTCTTT
CDR3aa: CASSGQGNTEAFF
j_gene: TRBJ1-1
d_gene: .
abundance: .
v_gene: TRBV2

CDR3nt: TGTGCCAGCAGTTACTCGACCGGGACGGTCGGTGGCTACACCTTC
CDR3aa: CASSYSTGTVGGYTF
j_gene: TRBJ1-2
d_gene: .
abundance: medium-sized
v_gene: TRBV6-5

CDR3nt: TGTGCCAGCAGTGATCAGGGTAGGTCCTACGAGCAGTACTTC
CDR3aa: CASSDQGRSYEQYF
j_gene: TRBJ2-7
d_gene: .
abundance: .
v_gene: TRBV2

CDR3nt: TGTGCCAGCAGCTTAAGGCCAGGAGGGAAAGAGACCCAGTACTTC
CDR3aa: CASSLRPGGKETQYF
j_gene: TRBJ2-5
d_gene: .
abundance: .
v_gene: TRBV7-3

CDR3nt: TGCAGCGTTGTCGGGGGCATCAGAGATACGCAGTATTTT
CDR3aa: CSVVGGIRDTQYF
j_gene: TRBJ2-3
d_gene: .
abundance: .
v_gene: TRBV29-1

CDR3nt: TGTGCCAGCAGCTTGGCCTCGGGGACAGCCAGAGATACGCAGTATTTT
CDR3aa: CASSLASGTARDTQYF
j_gene: TRBJ2-3
d_gene: TRBD1
abundance: once
v_gene: TRBV5-8

CDR3nt: TGTGCCAGCTCACCACGGGAACAGGGGACTGGGGCCAACGTCCTGACTTTC
CDR3aa: CASSPREQGTGANVLTF
j_gene: TRBJ2-6
d_gene: TRBD1
abundance: .
v_gene: TRBV18

CDR3nt: TGTGCCAGCAGTCTGATCCAAGGAGAGCAGTACTTC
CDR3aa: CASSLIQGEQYF
j_gene: TRBJ2-7
d_gene: .
abundance: .
v_gene: TRBV28

CDR3nt: TGTGCCAGCAGCACCCTAGCGGGGGCGCCAAAGGGGGAGGAGACCCAGTACTTC
CDR3aa: CASSTLAGAPKGEETQYF
j_gene: TRBJ2-5
d_gene: TRBD2
abundance: .
v_gene: TRBV2

CDR3nt: TGTGCCAGTCAGGGGGCGCCGGTAGAGACCCAGTACTTC
CDR3aa: CASQGAPVETQYF
j_gene: TRBJ2-5
d_gene: TRBD1
abundance: .
v_gene: TRBV2

CDR3nt: TGCAGCGTTGCGGCCAGCCTCACAGATACGCAGTATTTT
CDR3aa: CSVAASLTDTQYF
j_gene: TRBJ2-3
d_gene: .
abundance: .
v_gene: TRBV29-1

CDR3nt: TGTGCCAGCAGCTTAGCGATTAGTGCAGGGACAATTAGCACAGATACGCAGTATTTT
CDR3aa: CASSLAISAGTISTDTQYF
j_gene: TRBJ2-3
d_gene: .
abundance: .
v_gene: TRBV7-9

CDR3nt: TGCGCCAGCAGCTTGGGACAGGAAAGCGATGAGCAGTTCTTC
CDR3aa: CASSLGQESDEQFF
j_gene: TRBJ2-1
d_gene: .
abundance: few
v_gene: TRBV5-1

CDR3nt: TGTGCCAGCAGCTTAGAATCACAGGCTCAGGGCTACGAGCAGTACTTC
CDR3aa: CASSLESQAQGYEQYF
j_gene: TRBJ2-7
d_gene: .
abundance: .
v_gene: TRBV7-9

CDR3nt: TGTGCCAGCAGCCAAGGCCCCTACACTGAAGCTTTCTTT
CDR3aa: CASSQGPYTEAFF
j_gene: TRBJ1-1
d_gene: .
abundance: few
v_gene: TRBV14

CDR3nt: TGTGCCAGCAGTCTCGGAGGGCGGACTGAAGCTTTCTTT
CDR3aa: CASSLGGRTEAFF
j_gene: TRBJ1-1
d_gene: .
abundance: few
v_gene: TRBV28

CDR3nt: TGCGCCAGCAGCGACCCAAACACTGAAGCTTTCTTT
CDR3aa: CASSDPNTEAFF
j_gene: TRBJ1-1
d_gene: .
abundance: .
v_gene: TRBV5-1

CDR3nt: TGTGCCAGTACCCCGATAGGGGGAACAGGGATTAATCAGCCCCAGCATTTT
CDR3aa: CASTPIGGTGINQPQHF
j_gene: TRBJ1-5
d_gene: .
abundance: .
v_gene: TRBV19

CDR3nt: TGTGCCTGGGGAGGACTAGCGGGTTACAATGAGCAGTTCTTC
CDR3aa: CAWGGLAGYNEQFF
j_gene: TRBJ2-1
d_gene: TRBD2
abundance: .
v_gene: TRBV30

CDR3nt: TGTGCCAGCAGCCCCCACGGGGGTAACACTGAAGCTTTCTTT
CDR3aa: CASSPHGGNTEAFF
j_gene: TRBJ1-1
d_gene: .
abundance: .
v_gene: TRBV11-3

CDR3nt: TGTGCCAGCAGCTTAGGGGACAGGAGGTGGGCTAACTATGGCTACACCTTC
CDR3aa: CASSLGDRRWANYGYTF
j_gene: TRBJ1-2
d_gene: TRBD1
abundance: .
v_gene: TRBV7-9

CDR3nt: TGTGCCAGCAGCCAAGAAGGAGGAGTAGGGACTCTCAACTATGGCTACACCTTC
CDR3aa: CASSQEGGVGTLNYGYTF
j_gene: TRBJ1-2
d_gene: .
abundance: .
v_gene: TRBV14

CDR3nt: TGTGCCAGCAGCCAAGACCTAGGGCGGGGGCCCCAGCATTTT
CDR3aa: CASSQDLGRGPQHF
j_gene: TRBJ1-5
d_gene: .
abundance: .
v_gene: TRBV4-2